Sequencing of this TCR beta chain was carried out in a study of shared clonotypes between healthy human individuals. Using immunoSEQ multiplex PCR, the repertoire was profiled, and TCRdb retains in-frame clones only, with some absent. The table includes about 2.3 million clones, 85% to 95% detected once. The CDR3 totals 16 residues. V gave up 1 base and J gave up 7 bases; unmatched junction bases: 10. Germline assignment: CDR1 MDHEN and CDR2 SYDVKM. Donation came from healthy HIV-negative adults that had no recent acute infections or vaccinations. The rearrangement links TRBV28 to TRBJ1-2, with 9 bases lining up with TRBD1. This TCR derives from a young man in good health. Some clones in this sample may be carry-over from other donors' samples. The source material was naive CD4+ T cells from PBMCs. Described subset: CD45RA+ positively selected. This chain's CDR3 is CASSLYRGRFSGGYTF. DNA of the CDR3: TGTGCCAGCAGTTTATACAGGGGGCGGTTTTCCGGTGGCTACACCTTC.